The TCR beta chain described here comes from a study of glioma-infiltrating T cells. The junction had 13 bases not matched to a gene; V was cut back by 0 bases and J by 9 bases. The V gene's germline CDR1 is MNHEY and CDR2 SVGEGT. This CDR3 spans 17 amino acids. The iRepertoire nested amplicon-rescue multiplex PCR amplified TCR alpha and beta CDR3s from RNA. TCRdb itself ran the multiplex PCR reads through MiXCR, one entry per CDR3 protein. The sample carries roughly 200,000 distinct CDR3 sequences, around 40% recorded once. This chain links TRBV6-2 or TRBV6-3 with TRBJ2-1, with 8 bases identical to TRBD2. The receptor was isolated from a human donor with low-grade glioma or glioblastoma, undergoing nonglioma brain surgery, or in good health (not recorded which). Sequenced: glioma tissue, nonneoplastic brain tissue, or PBMCs (not recorded which). CDR3 sequence: CASSYSWTSWIDSEQFF. CDR3 nucleotides: TGTGCCAGCAGTTACTCCTGGACTAGCTGGATAGACAGTGAGCAGTTCTTC.